The rows below give T cell receptor beta chains drawn from one sample of a study of vaccination and CD4 T cells after COVID-19. These receptors lack a known antigen. TCRdb re-called the PCR reads through MiXCR, storing one row per CDR3 protein. The repertoire includes roughly 19,000 distinct CDR3 sequences, around 56% of them detected once, and around 7% sits in the top ten. The specimen was CD4+ T cells from blood, cultured in vitro, collected before SARS-CoV-2 vaccination. The receptor source for this set is a human donor who had recovered from COVID-19. Both conserved end residues are part of each CDR3. D genes are given only for firm matches. Clone size is shown for a subset of rows, as once, few, many or a class of expanded clone.

clone_size,v_call,j_call,d_call,cdr3_aa,cdr3_nt
-,TRBV11-2,TRBJ1-3,-,CASSLTSHTIYF,TGTGCCAGCAGCTTAACTAGCCACACCATATATTTT
-,TRBV6-5,TRBJ1-2,-,CASSYSSGRGYTF,TGTGCCAGCAGTTACTCGTCAGGGCGCGGCTACACCTTC
few,TRBV20-1,TRBJ2-3,-,CSARVPGTTDTQYF,TGCAGTGCTAGAGTACCAGGGACGACAGATACGCAGTATTTT
-,TRBV19,TRBJ2-1,TRBD2,CASSSGGNEQFF,TGTGCCAGTAGTAGCGGGGGTAATGAGCAGTTCTTC
few,TRBV7-3,TRBJ2-2,-,CASSTQGYGELFF,TGTGCCAGCAGCACGCAAGGGTACGGGGAGCTGTTTTTT
-,TRBV4-1,TRBJ1-1,-,CASSSSSRLNTEAFF,TGCGCCAGCAGCTCCAGCTCTCGTCTGAACACTGAAGCTTTCTTT
-,TRBV7-9,TRBJ2-7,-,CASSFHPSYEQYF,TGTGCCAGCAGCTTTCATCCGTCCTACGAGCAGTACTTC
-,TRBV4-3,TRBJ2-2,TRBD1,CASSQGRTGATGELFF,TGCGCCAGCAGCCAAGGGAGGACAGGGGCCACCGGGGAGCTGTTTTTT
-,TRBV10-2,TRBJ1-3,-,CASSEREDSGNTIYF,TGCGCCAGCAGTGAAAGGGAAGACTCTGGAAACACCATATATTTT
-,TRBV6-1,TRBJ1-1,-,CASGTVLGTEAFF,TGTGCCAGCGGGACGGTTCTCGGCACTGAAGCTTTCTTT
-,TRBV4-1,TRBJ1-5,-,CASSQVDMGMSAGQSQHF,TGCGCCAGCAGCCAAGTCGACATGGGCATGAGCGCGGGTCAGTCCCAGCATTTT
once,TRBV19,TRBJ2-3,-,CASTGLESSTDTQYF,TGTGCCAGCACAGGTTTAGAGTCTAGCACAGATACGCAGTATTTT
-,TRBV28,TRBJ2-7,-,CASSLNRVSGYEQYF,TGTGCCAGCAGTTTAAACAGGGTATCTGGCTACGAGCAGTACTTC
few,TRBV15,TRBJ2-7,-,CATSRSFYEQYF,TGTGCCACCAGCAGATCGTTCTACGAGCAGTACTTC
-,TRBV28,TRBJ1-2,TRBD1,CASQRTGYGYTF,TGTGCCAGCCAACGGACAGGCTATGGCTACACCTTC
-,TRBV20-1,TRBJ1-2,-,CSARESRGEYGYTF,TGCAGTGCTAGAGAGTCAAGGGGGGAGTATGGCTACACCTTC
few,TRBV20-1,TRBJ2-2,-,CSAPVSTGELFF,TGCAGTGCCCCGGTTTCCACCGGGGAGCTGTTTTTT
-,TRBV25-1,TRBJ2-7,TRBD1,CASSAGNRGDYEQYF,TGTGCCAGCTCAGCCGGAAACAGGGGGGACTACGAGCAGTACTTC
-,TRBV7-8,TRBJ1-1,-,CASSLVGGNTEAFF,TGTGCCAGCAGCTTAGTGGGGGGGAACACTGAAGCTTTCTTT
-,TRBV20-1,TRBJ2-5,-,CSASSGARETQYF,TGCAGTGCTAGTTCGGGGGCACGAGAGACCCAGTACTTC
-,TRBV27,TRBJ2-7,-,CASSRGLTGSYEQYF,TGTGCCAGCAGCAGAGGACTTACAGGGTCCTACGAGCAGTACTTC
few,TRBV18,TRBJ2-3,-,CASSPQGADTQYF,TGTGCCAGCTCACCACAGGGCGCAGATACGCAGTATTTT
-,TRBV11-3,TRBJ1-6,-,CASSLGIDSPLHF,TGTGCCAGCAGCTTAGGGATCGATTCACCCCTCCACTTT
-,TRBV7-9,TRBJ2-3,-,CASSPLEGIHTDTQYF,TGTGCCAGCAGCCCTCTCGAGGGTATCCACACAGATACGCAGTATTTT
-,TRBV20-1,TRBJ2-7,TRBD2,CSAISGRGPYEQYF,TGCAGTGCGATTAGCGGGAGAGGTCCATACGAGCAGTACTTC
-,TRBV20-1,TRBJ1-1,-,CSAIGTAVLNTEAFF,TGCAGTGCTATTGGTACGGCAGTCCTGAACACTGAAGCTTTCTTT
few,TRBV20-1,TRBJ1-2,-,CSARDHNRDNTNYGYTF,TGCAGTGCTAGAGATCACAACCGGGACAACACTAACTATGGCTACACCTTC
few,TRBV7-3,TRBJ2-3,TRBD2,CASRETSVSTDTQYF,TGTGCCAGCAGAGAAACTAGCGTAAGCACAGATACGCAGTATTTT
once,TRBV10-3,TRBJ1-1,TRBD1,CAISDRGRETEAFF,TGTGCCATCAGTGACAGGGGGAGGGAGACTGAAGCTTTCTTT
-,TRBV2,TRBJ1-5,-,CASSRQGNSNQPQHF,TGTGCCAGCAGTCGTCAGGGGAATAGCAATCAGCCCCAGCATTTT
-,TRBV27,TRBJ1-5,TRBD1,CASKYRGIGNQPQHF,TGTGCCAGCAAATACAGGGGGATCGGCAATCAGCCCCAGCATTTT
-,TRBV20-1,TRBJ2-7,TRBD1,CSARDRQGSYEQYF,TGCAGTGCTAGAGATCGACAGGGGTCCTACGAGCAGTACTTC
-,TRBV19,TRBJ1-5,TRBD1,CASSIRPALPGQGYQPQHF,TGTGCCAGTAGTATCAGGCCCGCACTGCCGGGACAGGGGTATCAGCCCCAGCATTTT
once,TRBV18,TRBJ2-2,TRBD1,CASSPPTGGEIGELFF,TGTGCCAGCTCACCACCGACAGGGGGCGAGATCGGGGAGCTGTTTTTT
-,TRBV7-2,TRBJ1-5,-,CASSLGPNQPQHF,TGTGCCAGCAGCTTAGGTCCCAATCAGCCCCAGCATTTT
-,TRBV7-9,TRBJ1-2,-,CASSRDTF,TGTGCCAGCAGCCGGGACACCTTC
-,TRBV24-1,TRBJ1-1,TRBD1,CATRGQGATEAFF,TGTGCCACCAGAGGACAGGGGGCAACTGAAGCTTTCTTT
-,TRBV19,TRBJ1-1,TRBD1,CASSISTGEANTEAFF,TGTGCCAGTAGTATTTCGACAGGGGAAGCGAACACTGAAGCTTTCTTT
-,TRBV30,TRBJ2-6,-,CAWKPGTSGANVLTF,TGTGCCTGGAAACCAGGAACCTCTGGGGCCAACGTCCTGACTTTC
-,TRBV30,TRBJ2-5,-,CAWAPGNQETQYF,TGTGCCTGGGCCCCGGGGAACCAAGAGACCCAGTACTTC
-,TRBV10-3,TRBJ1-6,-,CAISEGRGNSPLHF,TGTGCCATCAGTGAAGGAAGGGGGAATTCACCCCTCCACTTT
-,TRBV6-1,TRBJ2-2,-,CASRQGQNTGELFF,TGTGCCAGCCGCCAGGGCCAGAACACCGGGGAGCTGTTTTTT
once,TRBV5-1,TRBJ1-3,-,CASRGGRRSGNTIYF,TGCGCCAGCAGAGGTGGACGTCGCTCTGGAAACACCATATATTTT
few,TRBV20-1,TRBJ2-5,TRBD2,CSARPLAGQETQYF,TGCAGTGCTAGGCCCCTAGCGGGCCAAGAGACCCAGTACTTC
few,TRBV6-1,TRBJ1-1,-,CASSTPGRMNTEAFF,TGTGCCAGCAGTACCCCAGGGCGTATGAACACTGAAGCTTTCTTT
-,TRBV20-1,TRBJ1-5,-,CSAKRWDSPRTDTQHF,TGCAGTGCTAAGCGTTGGGACTCACCTCGCACAGATACGCAGCATTTT
-,TRBV2,TRBJ2-5,-,CASSSDNQETQYF,TGTGCCAGCAGTTCAGATAACCAAGAGACCCAGTACTTC
-,TRBV10-3,TRBJ2-3,-,CAISQAGDTQYF,TGTGCCATCAGTCAAGCGGGAGATACGCAGTATTTT
-,TRBV10-3,TRBJ1-3,-,CAIYGGLGNTIYF,TGTGCCATCTATGGGGGCTTGGGAAACACCATATATTTT
-,TRBV6-1,TRBJ1-3,-,CASSRTGSRNTIYF,TGTGCCAGCAGTCGCACAGGGTCCCGAAACACCATATATTTT
-,TRBV20-1,TRBJ2-1,TRBD2,CSARDPTSGRDEQFF,TGCAGTGCTAGAGATCCCACTAGCGGGAGAGATGAGCAGTTCTTC
-,TRBV20-1,TRBJ1-1,-,CSARVTGLGTEAFF,TGCAGTGCTAGAGTTACAGGGTTAGGCACTGAAGCTTTCTTT
few,TRBV10-3,TRBJ1-5,-,CAISESQVGGQPQHF,TGTGCCATCAGTGAGTCGCAAGTAGGGGGACAGCCCCAGCATTTT
-,TRBV28,TRBJ1-2,-,CASSSAAEGLGKGYTF,TGTGCCAGCTCCTCCGCGGCGGAGGGGTTGGGGAAGGGCTACACCTTC
-,TRBV7-8,TRBJ2-1,-,CASSQRTGNNEQFF,TGTGCCAGCAGCCAAAGGACTGGGAACAATGAGCAGTTCTTC